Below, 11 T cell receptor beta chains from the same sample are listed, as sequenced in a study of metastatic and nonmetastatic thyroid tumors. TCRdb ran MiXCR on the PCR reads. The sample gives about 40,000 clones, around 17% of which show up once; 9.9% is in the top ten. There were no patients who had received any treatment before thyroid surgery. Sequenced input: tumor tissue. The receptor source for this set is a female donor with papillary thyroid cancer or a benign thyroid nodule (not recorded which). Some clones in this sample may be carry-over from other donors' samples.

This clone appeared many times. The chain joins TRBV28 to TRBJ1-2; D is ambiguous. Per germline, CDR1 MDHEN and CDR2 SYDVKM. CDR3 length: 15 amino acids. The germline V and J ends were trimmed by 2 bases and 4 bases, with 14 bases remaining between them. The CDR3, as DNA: TGTGCCAGCAGTTTACCACTGGTCCTTGGCTATGGCTACACCTTC. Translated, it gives CASSLPLVLGYGYTF.

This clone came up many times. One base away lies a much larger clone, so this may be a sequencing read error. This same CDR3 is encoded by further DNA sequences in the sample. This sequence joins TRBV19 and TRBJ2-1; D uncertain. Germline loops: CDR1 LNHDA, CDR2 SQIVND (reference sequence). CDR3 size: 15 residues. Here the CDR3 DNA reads TGCGCCAGTAGTATTTCGGGCGGAGCCTACAATGAGCAGTTCTTC. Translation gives CASSISGGAYNEQFF. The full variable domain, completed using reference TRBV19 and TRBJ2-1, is DGGITQSPKYLFRKEGQNVTLSCEQNLNHDAMYWYRQDPGQGLRLIYYSQIVNDFQKGDIAEGYSVSREKKESFPLTVTSAQKNPTAFYLCASSISGGAYNEQFFGPGTRLTVL.

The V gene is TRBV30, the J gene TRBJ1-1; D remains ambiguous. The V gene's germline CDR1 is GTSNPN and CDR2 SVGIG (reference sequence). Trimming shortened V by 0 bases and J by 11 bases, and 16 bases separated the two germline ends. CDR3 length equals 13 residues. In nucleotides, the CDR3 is TGTGCCTGGAGTGTTTACTTAGAGTTAGGTGCTTTCTTT. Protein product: CAWSVYLELGAFF.

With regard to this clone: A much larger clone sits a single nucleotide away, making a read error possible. The CDR3 region is CASSPGQVKYF. The DNA for the CDR3 is TGTGCCAGCAGCCCCGGACAGGTCAAGTACTTC. J is TRBJ2-5 and V is TRBV11-2; 7 nucleotides match TRBD1. The CDR3 has 11 amino acids. Trimming removed 5 bases from V and 12 bases from J; junction bases left unmatched: 6. CDR1 and CDR2 (germline): SGHAT, FQNNGV.

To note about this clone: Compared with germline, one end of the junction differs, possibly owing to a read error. The CDR3 region is CASNPKDRGNTIHF. The CDR3 DNA sequence: TGTGCCAGCAACCCAAAGGACAGGGGAAACACCATACATTTT. The J gene is TRBJ1-3, the V gene TRBV7-9; TRBD1 aligns across 9 bases. This CDR3 has 14 amino acids. Germline V lookup: CDR1 SEHNR, CDR2 FQNEAQ (reference sequence).

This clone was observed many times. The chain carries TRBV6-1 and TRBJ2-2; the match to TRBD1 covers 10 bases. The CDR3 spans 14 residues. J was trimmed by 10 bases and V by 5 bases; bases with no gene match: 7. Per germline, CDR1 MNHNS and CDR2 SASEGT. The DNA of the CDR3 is TGTGCCAGCAGTTCAGACAGGGGGCGTGCGGAGCTGTTTTTT. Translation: CASSSDRGRAELFF.

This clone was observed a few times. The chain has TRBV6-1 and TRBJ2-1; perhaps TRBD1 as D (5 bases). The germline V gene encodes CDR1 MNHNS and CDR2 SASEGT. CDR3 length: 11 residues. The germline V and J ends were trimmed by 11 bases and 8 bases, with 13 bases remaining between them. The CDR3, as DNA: TGTGCCGTTACAGGTTCTTATGAGCAGTTCTTC. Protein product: CAVTGSYEQFF.

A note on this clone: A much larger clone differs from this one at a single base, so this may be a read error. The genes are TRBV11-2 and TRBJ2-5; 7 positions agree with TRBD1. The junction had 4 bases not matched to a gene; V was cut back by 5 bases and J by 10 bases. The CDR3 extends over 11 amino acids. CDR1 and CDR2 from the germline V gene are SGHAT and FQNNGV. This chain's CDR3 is CASSTGQVQYF. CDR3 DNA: TGTGCCAGCAGCACCGGACAGGTCCAGTACTTC.

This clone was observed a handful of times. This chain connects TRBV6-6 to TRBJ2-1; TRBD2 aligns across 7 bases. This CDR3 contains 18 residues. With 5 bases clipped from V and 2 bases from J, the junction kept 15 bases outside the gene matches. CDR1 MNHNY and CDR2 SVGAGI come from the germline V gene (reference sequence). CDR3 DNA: TGTGCCAGCAGTACTGGCCTAGCGGTAGGTCAGACCTACAATGAGCAGTTCTTC. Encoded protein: CASSTGLAVGQTYNEQFF.

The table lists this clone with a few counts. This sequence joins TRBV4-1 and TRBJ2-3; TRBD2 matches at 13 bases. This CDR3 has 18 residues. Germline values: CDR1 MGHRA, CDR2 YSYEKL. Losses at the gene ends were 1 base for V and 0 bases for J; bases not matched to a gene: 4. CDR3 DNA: TGCGCCAGCAGCCAAGCCCGACTAGCGGGGGGTAGCACAGATACGCAGTATTTT. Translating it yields CASSQARLAGGSTDTQYF.

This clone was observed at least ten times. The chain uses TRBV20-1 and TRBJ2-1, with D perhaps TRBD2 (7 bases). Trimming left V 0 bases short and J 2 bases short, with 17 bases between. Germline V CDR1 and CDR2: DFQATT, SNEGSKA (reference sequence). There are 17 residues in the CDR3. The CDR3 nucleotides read TGCAGTGCTAGAGATCGGGGGGCTGTAGTAACCTACAATGAGCAGTTCTTC. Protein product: CSARDRGAVVTYNEQFF.